The present entry profiles one T cell receptor (beta chain) with its context. Its antigen is as yet unknown. Sorted naive or memory CD4+ cells met CEF peptides for over 8 days. The entry originates in a study of CD4 T cells in relation to SARS-CoV-2 and coronaviruses. Study as a whole: TCR beta CDR3s were sequenced after approximately 11-day antigen culture of PBMCs.

Germline values: CDR1 GTSNPN, CDR2 SVGIG (reference sequence). Trimming pared 2 bases from V and 4 bases from J, leaving 2 bases between. The CDR3 contains 11 residues. TCRdb's table, derived via immunoSEQ multiplex PCR, lists solely in-frame clones and lacks some. The data hold about 36,000 clones, with approximately 83% observed a single time. Sequences were obtained from naive CD4+ T cells from PBMCs, cultured in vitro. The subset: naive CD4+ T cells isolated by negative enrichment. The gene calls are TRBV30 and TRBJ2-2; no reliable D call. The TCR was taken from an adult with COVID-19. CDR3 nucleotides: TGTGCCTGGAGTCGCACCGGGGAGCTGTTTTTT. This translates into CAWSRTGELFF.